The rows below give T cell receptor beta chains drawn from one sample of a study of T cell changes during pregnancy in multiple sclerosis. The assay was immunoSEQ multiplex PCR, and TCRdb's table has in-frame clones only and misses some. The table records approximately 43,000 clones, about 94% of them present only once. This sample comprised CD8+ T cells from peripheral blood mononuclear cells, obtained after pregnancy. The receptors derive from a female donor with multiple sclerosis, enrolled in a pregnancy study. CDR3s include the opening cysteine and the closing phenylalanine or tryptophan. A D gene is named only where the DNA matches it firmly. Clone sizes are given selectively: once, few, many, or a class where the clone is expanded.

- - TRBJ2-7 TRBV4-1 TGCGCCAGCAGCCAAGGGTCGGCGGACGAGCAGTACTTC CASSQGSADEQYF
- TRBD1 TRBJ2-7 TRBV2 TGTGCCAGCAGCGAGTCAGGGGGCGCAGACGAGCAGTACTTC CASSESGGADEQYF
- TRBD1 TRBJ1-1 TRBV6-1 TGTGCCAGCAGTGGAACCTCCGAGGACAGGGCGGACACTGAAGCTTTCTTT CASSGTSEDRADTEAFF
- - TRBJ1-5 TRBV27 TGTGCCAGCAGTTTGGGCAGGGATCAGCCCCAGCATTTT CASSLGRDQPQHF
- TRBD1 TRBJ1-1 TRBV5-4 TGTGCCAGCAGAAAGGGACAGGGGGCTATGAACACTGAAGCTTTCTTT CASRKGQGAMNTEAFF
- TRBD2 TRBJ2-1 TRBV29-1 TGCAGCGAGATTAGCGGGAACTACAATGAGCAGTTCTTC CSEISGNYNEQFF
- - TRBJ2-6 TRBV6-1 TGTGCCAGCAGTGATTATACTGGGGCCAACGTCCTGACTTTC CASSDYTGANVLTF
- - TRBJ2-5 TRBV5-5 TGTGCCAGCAGCTTTCCTCGGGAGACCCAGTACTTC CASSFPRETQYF
- - TRBJ2-7 TRBV30 TGTGCCTCGGGACACCTCTACGAGCAGTACTTC CASGHLYEQYF
once - TRBJ2-5 TRBV5-1 TGCGCCAGCAGCCCGCCCGGAGTCCAAGAGACCCAGTACTTC CASSPPGVQETQYF
- - TRBJ2-1 TRBV18 TGTGCCAGCTCGTCCCCGGGACAAGTGCTCTACAATGAGCAGTTCTTC CASSSPGQVLYNEQFF
- TRBD1 TRBJ2-3 TRBV4-2 TGTGCCAGCAGCCAAGAAGGGGGACAGGGCGCAGATACGCAGTATTTT CASSQEGGQGADTQYF
- TRBD1 TRBJ2-3 TRBV5-5 TGTGCCAGCAGCTATCACAGGGGACCCAGCACAGATACGCAGTATTTT CASSYHRGPSTDTQYF
- - TRBJ1-3 TRBV5-6 TGTGCCAGCAGCCCCGGGTCGACTGGAAACACCATATATTTT CASSPGSTGNTIYF